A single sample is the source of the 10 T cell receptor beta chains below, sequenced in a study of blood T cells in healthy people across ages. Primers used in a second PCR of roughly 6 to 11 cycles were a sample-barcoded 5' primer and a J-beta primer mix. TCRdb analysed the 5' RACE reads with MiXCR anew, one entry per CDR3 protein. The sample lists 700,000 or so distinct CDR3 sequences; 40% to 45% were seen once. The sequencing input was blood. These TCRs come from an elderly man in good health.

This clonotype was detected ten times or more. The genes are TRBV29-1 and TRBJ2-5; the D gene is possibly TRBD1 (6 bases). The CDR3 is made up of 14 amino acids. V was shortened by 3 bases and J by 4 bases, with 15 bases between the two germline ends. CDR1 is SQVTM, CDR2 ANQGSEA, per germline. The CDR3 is CSVDRDTRRETQYF. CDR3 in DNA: TGCAGCGTTGACCGGGACACCCGAAGAGAGACCCAGTACTTC.

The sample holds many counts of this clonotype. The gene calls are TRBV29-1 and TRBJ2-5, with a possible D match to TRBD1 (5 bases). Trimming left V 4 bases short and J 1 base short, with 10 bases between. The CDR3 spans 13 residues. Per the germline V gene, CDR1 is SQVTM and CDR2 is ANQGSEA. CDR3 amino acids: CSVVQQVQETQYF. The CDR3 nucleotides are TGCAGCGTTGTTCAACAGGTCCAAGAGACCCAGTACTTC.

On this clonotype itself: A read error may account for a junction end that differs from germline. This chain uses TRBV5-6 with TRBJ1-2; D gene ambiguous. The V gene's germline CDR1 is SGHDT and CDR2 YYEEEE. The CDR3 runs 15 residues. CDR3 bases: TGTGCCAGCAGCTTGTTTCAGGCTCTTAACCATGGCTACACCTTC. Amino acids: CASSLFQALNHGYTF.

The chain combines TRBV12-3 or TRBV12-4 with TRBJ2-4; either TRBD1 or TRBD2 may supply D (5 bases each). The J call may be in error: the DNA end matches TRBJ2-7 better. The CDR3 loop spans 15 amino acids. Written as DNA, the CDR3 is TGTGCCAGCAGTTTAGCCGGGACGGCTAAGTACGAGCAGTACTTC. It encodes CASSLAGTAKYEQYF.

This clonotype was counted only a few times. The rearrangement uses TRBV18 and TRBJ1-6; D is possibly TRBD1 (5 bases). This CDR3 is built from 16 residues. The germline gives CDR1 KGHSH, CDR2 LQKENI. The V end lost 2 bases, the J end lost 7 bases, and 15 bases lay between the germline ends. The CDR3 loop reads CASSPTVPGTNSPLHF. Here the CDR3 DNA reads TGTGCCAGCTCACCAACGGTACCAGGGACCAATTCACCCCTCCACTTT.

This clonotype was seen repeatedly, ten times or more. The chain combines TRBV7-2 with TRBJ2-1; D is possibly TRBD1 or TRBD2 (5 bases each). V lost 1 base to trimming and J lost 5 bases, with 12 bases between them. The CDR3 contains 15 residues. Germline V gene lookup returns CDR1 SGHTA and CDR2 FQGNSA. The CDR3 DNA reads TGTGCCAGCAGCTTAGATCCGGGGCTCCACAATGAGCAGTTCTTC. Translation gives CASSLDPGLHNEQFF.

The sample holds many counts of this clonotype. The CDR3 sequence: CASSTGTGGGETQYF. The CDR3 DNA reads TGTGCCAGCAGCACCGGGACAGGGGGGGGAGAGACCCAGTACTTC. This chain uses TRBV7-7 with TRBJ2-5, with 11 bases lining up with TRBD1. The V segment lost 5 bases and the J segment 4 bases; nucleotides outside the gene matches: 6. CDR1 and CDR2 (germline): SSHAT, FNYEAQ (reference sequence). The CDR3 sequence is 15 residues long.

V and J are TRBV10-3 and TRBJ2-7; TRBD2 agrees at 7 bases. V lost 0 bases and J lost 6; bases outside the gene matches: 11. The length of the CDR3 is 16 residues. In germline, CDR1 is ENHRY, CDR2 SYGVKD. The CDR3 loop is CAISESPRGGDVEQYF. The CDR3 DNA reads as TGTGCCATCAGTGAGTCCCCTCGGGGAGGGGATGTCGAGCAGTACTTC.

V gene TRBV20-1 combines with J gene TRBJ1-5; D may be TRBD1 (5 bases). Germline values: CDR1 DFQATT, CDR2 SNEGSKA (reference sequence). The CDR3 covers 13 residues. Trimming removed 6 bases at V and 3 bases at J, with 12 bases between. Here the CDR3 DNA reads TGCAGTGCAAAAGGACACTCCAATCAGCCCCAGCATTTT. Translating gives CSAKGHSNQPQHF.

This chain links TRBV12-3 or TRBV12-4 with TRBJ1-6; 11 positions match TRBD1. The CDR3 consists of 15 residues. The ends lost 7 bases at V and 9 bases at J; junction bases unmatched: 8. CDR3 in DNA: TGTGCCAGCACAACTGGACAGGGGGCACTTTCACCCCTCCACTTT. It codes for CASTTGQGALSPLHF.